The 7 T cell receptor beta chains given below trace back to one sample, sequenced in a study of T cell responses to AZD1222 COVID-19 vaccine. Generated by immunoSEQ multiplex PCR, the TCRdb table keeps only in-frame clones and is missing some. The sample contains nearly 55,000 clones, approximately 88% of which appear only once. This material consisted of peripheral blood, taken 28 days after the second AZD1222 dose. The receptors were sampled from an adult who received the AZD1222 COVID-19 vaccine.

The chain carries TRBV7-3 and TRBJ2-1, with 10 nucleotides matching TRBD2. The V segment lost 7 bases and the J segment 12 bases; nucleotides outside the gene matches: 9. The CDR3 spans 13 residues. The germline V gene encodes CDR1 SGHTA and CDR2 FQGTGA. This CDR3 reads CASTQREGLGQFF. DNA of the CDR3: TGTGCCAGCACACAGCGGGAGGGCCTAGGGCAGTTCTTC.

This clone has more than one count but fewer than ten. CDR3 DNA: TGCGCCAGCAGCTCCCTGGAGGGGACCTACGAGCAGTACTTC. Protein product: CASSSLEGTYEQYF. This chain joins TRBV5-1 and TRBJ2-7; D is possibly TRBD2 (6 bases). V lost 3 bases, J lost 2 bases, and 12 bases lay in between. The CDR3 length is 14 residues. Germline V gives CDR1 SGHRS, CDR2 YFSETQ.

The chain uses TRBV30 and TRBJ1-1, with 7 bases aligning to TRBD1. Germline loops: CDR1 GTSNPN, CDR2 SVGIG (reference sequence). The CDR3 runs 14 residues. After removal of 7 bases from V and 1 base from J, the junction contained 9 bases not matched to a gene. The DNA of the CDR3 is TGTGCCTCGCAACAGGGGATTTGGAACACTGAAGCTTTCTTT. It translates to CASQQGIWNTEAFF.

CDR3 region: CASSISGRTYEQYF. In DNA, the CDR3 is TGTGCCAGTAGTATTAGCGGGAGAACCTACGAGCAGTACTTC. The chain has TRBV19 and TRBJ2-7; the match to TRBD2 covers 9 bases. From germline, CDR1 is LNHDA and CDR2 SQIVND (reference sequence). CDR3 length: 14 residues. V was clipped by 3 bases and J by 2 bases; unmatched bases: 2.

The J gene is TRBJ2-7, the V gene TRBV5-1; 7 nucleotides align to TRBD1. The CDR3 length is 11 residues. Per germline, CDR1 SGHRS and CDR2 YFSETQ. The V segment lost 0 bases and the J segment 12 bases; nucleotides outside the gene matches: 3. The CDR3 loop reads CASSLGTGLYF. The DNA of the CDR3 is TGCGCCAGCAGCTTGGGGACAGGTCTGTACTTC.

The chain is built from TRBV28 and TRBJ1-3, with TRBD1 identical over 12 bases. Germline trimming cut 3 bases from V and 0 bases from J; bases unmatched to any gene: 3. The length of the CDR3 is 17 residues. CDR1 is MDHEN, CDR2 SYDVKM, per germline. The DNA of the CDR3 is TGTGCCAGCAGTTTGAGGGGACAGGGGGCCTCTGGAAACACCATATATTTT. It encodes CASSLRGQGASGNTIYF.

The V and J genes are TRBV5-4 and TRBJ1-4; weak D call: TRBD1 (5 bases). CDR1 is SGHNT, CDR2 YYREEE, per germline (reference sequence). V lost 4 bases, J lost 3 bases, and 13 bases lay in between. There are 15 residues in the CDR3. CDR3 in DNA: TGTGCCAGCAGCGGGTCGGACAAGCCTAATGAAAAACTGTTTTTT. Residues: CASSGSDKPNEKLFF.